What follows is one T cell receptor beta chain and its context. The antigen is not known. This table comes from immunoSEQ multiplex PCR, and its TCRdb copy is limited to in-frame clones, with some not included. The sample shows 150,000 to 200,000 clones, 85% to 95% of them seen only once. These data are taken from a study of T cell responses to AZD1222 COVID-19 vaccine. At the level of the study: The analysis combined second doses at about 4 or about 12 weeks.

CDR1 and CDR2 from the germline V gene are SGHRS and YFSETQ. The CDR3 spans 16 residues. The V segment lost 3 bases and the J segment 3 bases; nucleotides outside the gene matches: 9. Notes on the study in general: Two AZD1222 administrations were followed by greater Spike-specific TCR breadth and depth. At study baseline, merely a handful of AZD1222 recipients were seropositive. The reported proportion of spike-specific TCRs targeting unmutated variant regions was nearly half.

Sequences were derived from peripheral blood, sampled on day 0 of AZD1222 vaccination. This TCR derives from an adult in good health. This chain connects TRBV5-1 to TRBJ2-1; 7 bases agree with TRBD2. The CDR3 spells CASSSPRSGIYNEQFF. The CDR3, as DNA: TGCGCCAGCAGCTCCCCTCGGAGCGGGATCTACAATGAGCAGTTCTTC.